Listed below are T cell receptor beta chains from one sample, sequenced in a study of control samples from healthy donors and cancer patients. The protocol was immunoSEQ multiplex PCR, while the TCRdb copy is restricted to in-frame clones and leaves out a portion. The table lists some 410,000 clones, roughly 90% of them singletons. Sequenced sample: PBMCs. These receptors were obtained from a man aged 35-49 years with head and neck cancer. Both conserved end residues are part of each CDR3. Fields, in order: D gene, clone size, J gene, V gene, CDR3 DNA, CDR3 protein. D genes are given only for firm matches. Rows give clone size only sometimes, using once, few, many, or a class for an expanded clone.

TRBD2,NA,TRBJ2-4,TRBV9,TGTGCCAGCAGCGTAGGCCCTAGCGGGGGAAACATTCAGTACTTC,CASSVGPSGGNIQYF
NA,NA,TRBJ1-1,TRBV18,TGTGCCAGCTCACCAGGGGGCCCCACTGAAGCTTTCTTT,CASSPGGPTEAFF
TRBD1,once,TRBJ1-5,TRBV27,TGTGCCAGCATGAAGGGGGCCAACAATCAGCCCCAGCATTTT,CASMKGANNQPQHF
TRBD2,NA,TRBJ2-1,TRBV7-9,TGTGCCAGCAGCCCGCGGAGGTCCGGGACTAGCGGGCATGAGCAGTTCTTC,CASSPRRSGTSGHEQFF
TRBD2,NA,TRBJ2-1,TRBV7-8,TGTGCCAGCAGCCCTCGGACTAGTTTCGGTGAGCAGTTCTTC,CASSPRTSFGEQFF
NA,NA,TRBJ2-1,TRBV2,TGTGCCAGCAGTGGAGAGGGTATGGGGAATGAGCAGTTCTTC,CASSGEGMGNEQFF
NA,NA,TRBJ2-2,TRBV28,TGTGCCAGCAGCAGACCAACCGGGGAGCTGTTTTTT,CASSRPTGELFF
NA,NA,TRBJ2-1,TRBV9,TGTGCCAGCAGCGTAGTGGGCAAATGGGATGAGCAGTTCTTC,CASSVVGKWDEQFF
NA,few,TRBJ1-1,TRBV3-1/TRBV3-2,TGTGCCAGCAGCCAAGACTTGAACACTGAAGCTTTCTTT,CASSQDLNTEAFF
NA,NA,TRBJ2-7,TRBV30,TGTGCCTGGAGGGTAGGCGGCGCCGGGACCTACGAGCAGTACTTC,CAWRVGGAGTYEQYF
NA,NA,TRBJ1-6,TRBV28,TGTGCCACCACGACAGTTTATAATTCACCCCTCCACTTT,CATTTVYNSPLHF
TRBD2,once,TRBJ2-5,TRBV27,TGTGCCAGCAGTCGCGGGGGGGCCGGGCGTGAGACCCAGTACTTC,CASSRGGAGRETQYF
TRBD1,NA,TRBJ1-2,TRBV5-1,TGCGCCAGCAGCTTGGCAGGGGGCATGAATTATGGCTACACCTTC,CASSLAGGMNYGYTF
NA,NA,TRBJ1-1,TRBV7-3,TGTGCCAGCAGCTTACAAGGGGCGAACACTGAAGCTTTCTTT,CASSLQGANTEAFF
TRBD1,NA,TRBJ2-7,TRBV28,TGTGCCACCCAGCAGTCCCCACGACAGGGCGAGCAGTACTTC,CATQQSPRQGEQYF
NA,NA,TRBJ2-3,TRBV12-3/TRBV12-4,TGTGCCAGCAACGCAGGAGGCACAGATACGCAGTATTTT,CASNAGGTDTQYF
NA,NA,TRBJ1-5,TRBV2,TGTGCCAGCAGTCGGGACACCAATCAGCCCCAGCATTTT,CASSRDTNQPQHF
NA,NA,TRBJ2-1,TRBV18,TGTGCCAGCTCTGCCAGTGAGCAGTTCTTC,CASSASEQFF
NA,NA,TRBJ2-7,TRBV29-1,TGCAGCTTTGTGGGAGACTCCTACGAGCAGTACTTC,CSFVGDSYEQYF
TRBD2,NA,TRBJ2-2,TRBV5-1,TGCGCCAGCAGCTTGGGCGTGGGGGCTCTAGCGGGAGCCCCCGGGGAGCTGTTTTTT,CASSLGVGALAGAPGELFF
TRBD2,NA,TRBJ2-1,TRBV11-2,TGTGCCAGCAGCTTAGATCGGAGCGGGATAGGGAATGAGCAGTTCTTC,CASSLDRSGIGNEQFF
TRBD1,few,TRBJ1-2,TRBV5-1,TGCGCCAGCAGCTTAGATACGGGACAGCGGGTTGGCTACACCTTC,CASSLDTGQRVGYTF
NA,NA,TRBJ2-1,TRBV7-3,TGTGCCAGCAGCCTCGGGACTTCCGGCGGGGAGCAGTTCTTC,CASSLGTSGGEQFF
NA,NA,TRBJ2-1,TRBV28,TGTGCCAGCAGCTTAAATGAGCAGTTCTTC,CASSLNEQFF
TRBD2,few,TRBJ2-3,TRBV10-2,TGCGCCACCCGGGGTAGCGGGGGCCTCACAGATACGCAGTATTTT,CATRGSGGLTDTQYF
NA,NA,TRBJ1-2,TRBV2,TGTGCCAGCAGTGAAGCACTCAGGGCTGGCTACACCTTC,CASSEALRAGYTF
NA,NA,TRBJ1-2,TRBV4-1,TGCGCCAGCAGCCAAGAAGTCGGGGGACCTAGCACCTTC,CASSQEVGGPSTF
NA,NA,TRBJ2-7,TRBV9,TGTGCCAGCAGCGTGACAGGCGAGAGCTCCTACGAGCAGTACTTC,CASSVTGESSYEQYF
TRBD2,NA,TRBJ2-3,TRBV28,TGTGCCAGCCGGCCGGGAGGAGGCACAGATACGCAGTATTTT,CASRPGGGTDTQYF
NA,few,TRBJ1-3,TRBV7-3,TGTGCCAGCAGTCCAGACCAGGGCAACACCATATATTTT,CASSPDQGNTIYF
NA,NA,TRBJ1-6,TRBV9,TGTGCCAGCAGCGTAGGCCAGCCGAGTTCACCCCTCCACTTT,CASSVGQPSSPLHF
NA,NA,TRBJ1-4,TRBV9,TGTGCCAGCAGCCCTCGGGACCAGGGTAGCGAAAAACTGTTTTTT,CASSPRDQGSEKLFF
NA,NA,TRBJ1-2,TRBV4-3,TGCGCCAGCAGCCAAGATCTGGGGGGTTTCTATGGCTACACCTTC,CASSQDLGGFYGYTF
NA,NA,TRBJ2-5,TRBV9,TGTGCCAGCAGCCCTCCCCCGGGGGAGACCCAGTACTTC,CASSPPPGETQYF
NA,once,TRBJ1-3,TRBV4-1,TGCGCCAGCAGCCCAGGTAGTGTGGCTACTCCGGCTGGAAACACCATATATTTT,CASSPGSVATPAGNTIYF
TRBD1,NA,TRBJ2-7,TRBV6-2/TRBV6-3,TGTGCCAGCAGCCGAGGGACAGGGACGTACGAGCAGTACTTC,CASSRGTGTYEQYF
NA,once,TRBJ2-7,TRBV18,TGTGCCAGCTCACCACCTCCTGGGGTATACACCTACGAGCAGTACTTC,CASSPPPGVYTYEQYF
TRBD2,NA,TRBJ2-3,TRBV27,TGTGCCAGCAGTTTATTTCGCGGGGGGGAAACAGATACGCAGTATTTT,CASSLFRGGETDTQYF
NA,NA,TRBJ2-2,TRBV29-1,TGCAGCGTCGTAGAAGGGGCGATTAACACCGGGGAGCTGTTTTTT,CSVVEGAINTGELFF
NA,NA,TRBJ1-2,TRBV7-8,TGTGCCAGCAGCTCCCCCGATATCGGGGACTATGGCTACACCTTC,CASSSPDIGDYGYTF
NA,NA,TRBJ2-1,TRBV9,TGTGCCAGCGGGGTAGACAATGAGCAGTTCTTC,CASGVDNEQFF
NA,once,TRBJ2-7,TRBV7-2,TGTGCCAGCAGCTTATACAGGGACTCCTACGAGCAGTACTTC,CASSLYRDSYEQYF
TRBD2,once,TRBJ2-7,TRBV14,TGTGCCAGCAGCCAAGATCGATTAGCGGGGAGTACCCCCCTCTCCTACGAGCAGTACTTC,CASSQDRLAGSTPLSYEQYF
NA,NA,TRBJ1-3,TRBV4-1,TGCGCCAGCAGCCAAAACTCTGCGGTCTCGGCTCGAGGAAACACCATATATTTT,CASSQNSAVSARGNTIYF
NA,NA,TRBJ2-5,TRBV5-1,TGCGCCAGCAGCTTGGGCGCAGGGGCCCCCGGAGAGACCCAGTACTTC,CASSLGAGAPGETQYF